This is a list of T cell receptor beta chains from one sample in a study of blood T cell repertoires in COVID-19. Using immunoSEQ multiplex PCR, the repertoire was profiled, and TCRdb retains in-frame clones only, with some absent. The sample has about 380,000 clones, more than 75% seen once. Sequencing used PBMCs or T cells enriched from blood (not recorded which). The receptors were sampled from a woman between 18 and 29 years old who had recovered from COVID-19. Both conserved end residues are part of each CDR3.

V gene: TRBV6-2/TRBV6-3; J gene: TRBJ1-5; CDR3 protein: CASSVRLTNSNQPQHF
V gene: TRBV6-5; J gene: TRBJ1-1; CDR3 protein: CASRIGTNMNTEAFF
V gene: TRBV5-1; J gene: TRBJ2-1; CDR3 protein: CASSLAHGQGSYNEQFF
V gene: TRBV4-2; J gene: TRBJ1-2; CDR3 protein: CASSRLVPDNGYTF
V gene: TRBV6-5; J gene: TRBJ1-1; CDR3 protein: CASSILLNTEAFF
V gene: TRBV6-5; J gene: TRBJ2-5; CDR3 protein: CASSQGQGVWETQYF
V gene: TRBV5-1; J gene: TRBJ2-2; CDR3 protein: CASSLAGGANTGELFF
V gene: TRBV7-8; J gene: TRBJ1-5; CDR3 protein: CASSSNTWTGGRPQHF
V gene: TRBV6-2/TRBV6-3; J gene: TRBJ1-2; CDR3 protein: CASSYGTGNLDRESNYGYTF
V gene: TRBV4-2; J gene: TRBJ1-5; CDR3 protein: CASSQDKDRVGQPQHF
V gene: TRBV5-5; J gene: TRBJ2-1; CDR3 protein: CASRYRSGGPFYNEQFF
V gene: TRBV30; J gene: TRBJ2-5; CDR3 protein: CAWNRGYQETQYF
V gene: TRBV13; J gene: TRBJ2-3; CDR3 protein: CASSFTGNQDTQYF
V gene: TRBV29-1; J gene: TRBJ1-2; CDR3 protein: CSVTSRGGDYGYTF
V gene: TRBV6-6; J gene: TRBJ2-5; CDR3 protein: CASSYSNSLGRETQYF
V gene: TRBV12-3/TRBV12-4; J gene: TRBJ2-2; CDR3 protein: CASTRGRTGELFF
V gene: TRBV7-9; J gene: TRBJ2-5; CDR3 protein: CASSFTGGGETQYF
V gene: TRBV2; J gene: TRBJ2-3; CDR3 protein: CASSETVRTDTQYF
V gene: TRBV15; J gene: TRBJ1-6; CDR3 protein: CATSRDYRSRTGENSPLHF
V gene: TRBV5-4; J gene: TRBJ2-7; CDR3 protein: CASSPGVAGGPGEQYF
V gene: TRBV7-9; J gene: TRBJ2-5; CDR3 protein: CASSIRTSGGETQYF
V gene: TRBV13; J gene: TRBJ2-5; CDR3 protein: CASSLAQGRQYF
V gene: TRBV24-1; J gene: TRBJ2-3; CDR3 protein: CATSDSGLAGGPTDTQYF
V gene: TRBV6-5; J gene: TRBJ1-2; CDR3 protein: CASRDRQGDYYGYTF
V gene: TRBV24-1; J gene: TRBJ1-5; CDR3 protein: CATSEGAGGQPQHF
V gene: TRBV19; J gene: TRBJ2-1; CDR3 protein: CASSTRTSSYNEQFF
V gene: TRBV6-1; J gene: TRBJ2-1; CDR3 protein: CASSLAGDNEQFF
V gene: TRBV27; J gene: TRBJ2-7; CDR3 protein: CASSSRDSIQGQYF
V gene: TRBV5-1; J gene: TRBJ2-5; CDR3 protein: CASSLGTSSETQYF
V gene: TRBV5-1; J gene: TRBJ2-3; CDR3 protein: CASRTGGPDTQYF
V gene: TRBV7-9; J gene: TRBJ1-5; CDR3 protein: CASSFQGVDQPQHF
V gene: TRBV25-1; J gene: TRBJ2-7; CDR3 protein: CASSKIDSSYEQYF
V gene: TRBV19; J gene: TRBJ1-5; CDR3 protein: CASRGNSPQHF
V gene: TRBV28; J gene: TRBJ2-2; CDR3 protein: CASSPIAVGNTGELFF
V gene: TRBV9; J gene: TRBJ2-2; CDR3 protein: CASSGGTPTGELFF
V gene: TRBV10-2; J gene: TRBJ1-1; CDR3 protein: CASSEGPGAFEAFF
V gene: TRBV9; J gene: TRBJ1-1; CDR3 protein: CASSTQGQPNTEAFF
V gene: TRBV2; J gene: TRBJ2-1; CDR3 protein: CVVGTANYNEQFF
V gene: TRBV20-1; J gene: TRBJ2-3; CDR3 protein: CSASNPASGTDTQYF
V gene: TRBV6-5; J gene: TRBJ1-1; CDR3 protein: CASTASGLNTEAFF
V gene: TRBV15; J gene: TRBJ1-4; CDR3 protein: CATSRGQGRPNEKLFF
V gene: TRBV7-9; J gene: TRBJ1-5; CDR3 protein: CASSPTGGNQPQHF
V gene: TRBV18; J gene: TRBJ2-5; CDR3 protein: CASSPTAGIETQYF
V gene: TRBV29-1; J gene: TRBJ2-7; CDR3 protein: CSALGGESYEQYF